The 25 T cell receptor beta chains below were found in one sample sequenced in a study of T cell repertoires in cytomegalovirus infection. From the reads, TCRdb called clonotypes with MiXCR, one entry per CDR3 protein. Here the sample spans approximately 300,000 distinct CDR3 sequences, 20% to 25% being singletons. The antigens for these receptors are not known. Sequenced material: cultured PBMCs, taken from culture after CMV antigen stimulation. The receptor set was obtained from a human donor in good health (CMV status not recorded). Some clones in this sample may be carry-over from other donors' samples.

At least ten counts were recorded for this clonotype. The V call is TRBV7-9, the J call TRBJ2-2, with D perhaps TRBD1 or TRBD2 (5 bases each). CDR1 and CDR2 (germline): SEHNR, FQNEAQ (reference sequence). The CDR3 contains 15 residues. V was shortened by 10 bases and J by 1 base, with 16 bases between the two germline ends. The CDR3 DNA reads TGTGCCACATCCGGGACGGCCCAGAACACCGGGGAGCTGTTTTTT. Its translation is CATSGTAQNTGELFF.

V and J are TRBV11-2 and TRBJ2-5; D unresolved. This CDR3 is built from 14 residues. V lost 5 bases and J 1 base, leaving 11 bases between the germline ends. Per germline, CDR1 SGHAT and CDR2 FQNNGV. The CDR3 reads CASSPRSIQETQYF. CDR3 nucleotides: TGTGCCAGCAGCCCCCGCTCCATCCAAGAGACCCAGTACTTC.

J is TRBJ1-1 and V is TRBV29-1; D might be TRBD1 (6 bases). Germline CDR1 is SQVTM and CDR2 is ANQGSEA. The CDR3 spans 12 residues. The germline V and J ends were trimmed by 5 bases and 5 bases, with 12 bases remaining between them. Written as DNA, the CDR3 is TGCAGCGTTCGGACAGAGGGTACTGAAGCTTTCTTT. Amino acid sequence: CSVRTEGTEAFF.

This chain links TRBV19 with TRBJ2-6; no clear D gene. CDR1 is LNHDA, CDR2 SQIVND, per germline (reference sequence). The length of the CDR3 is 14 residues. Trimming removed 3 bases from V and 4 bases from J, with 7 bases in between. The CDR3 spells CASSIPEGANVLTF. The CDR3 DNA follows: TGTGCCAGTAGTATCCCCGAGGGGGCCAACGTCCTGACTTTC.

CDR3 in amino acids: CSARDKSGGDTQYF. The CDR3 DNA reads as TGCAGTGCTAGAGATAAGTCGGGAGGAGATACGCAGTATTTT. The chain has TRBV20-1 and TRBJ2-3; 7 positions match TRBD2. The germline V gene encodes CDR1 DFQATT and CDR2 SNEGSKA (reference sequence). The CDR3 extends over 14 amino acids. The ends lost 0 bases at V and 5 bases at J; junction bases unmatched: 5.

Only a few counts were recorded for this clonotype. This chain joins TRBV20-1 and TRBJ2-2, with D perhaps TRBD1 (7 bases). CDR1 is DFQATT, CDR2 SNEGSKA, per germline (reference sequence). The CDR3 has 13 amino acids. The CDR3 coding sequence is TGCACTATAAGACAGGGAGGCACCGGGGAGCTGTTTTTT. Protein: CTIRQGGTGELFF.

This chain uses TRBV12-3 or TRBV12-4 with TRBJ2-7, with D hard to call. There are 11 residues in the CDR3. Trimming left V 3 bases short and J 3 bases short, with 3 bases between. The CDR3 nucleotides read TGTGCCAGCAGTTTTGGCTACGAGCAGTACTTC. It yields the protein CASSFGYEQYF.

CDR3 DNA: TGTGCCAGCAGCCGAGACAGGAGGGGCACGGAAGCTTTCTTT. The encoded protein is CASSRDRRGTEAFF. The rearrangement uses TRBV6-5 and TRBJ1-1; a possible D gene is TRBD1 (6 bases). CDR1 and CDR2 (germline): MNHEY, SVGAGI. The CDR3 loop spans 14 amino acids. The V end lost 6 bases, the J end lost 8 bases, and 19 bases lay between the germline ends.

This clonotype was observed a handful of times. The rearrangement uses TRBV6-1 and TRBJ2-7; 9 positions agree with TRBD1. Germline V lookup: CDR1 MNHNS, CDR2 SASEGT. The CDR3 sequence is 14 residues long. V shed 6 bases and J 2 bases; nucleotides not matched to a gene: 5. The CDR3 loop reads CASSVRQGAYEQYF. CDR3 sequence (DNA): TGTGCCAGCAGCGTAAGACAGGGGGCCTACGAGCAGTACTTC.

This clonotype was seen repeatedly, ten times or more. V and J are TRBV7-8 and TRBJ2-3; the match to TRBD1 covers 7 bases. This CDR3 is 14 amino acids long. Germline V gene sequence: CDR1 SGHVS, CDR2 FQNEAQ. V dropped 4 bases and J dropped 4; count of bases not matched to a gene: 5. CDR3 amino acids: CASSSYRGSDTQYF. DNA of the CDR3: TGTGCCAGCAGCTCCTACAGGGGCTCAGATACGCAGTATTTT.

The table lists this clonotype with a few counts. The rearrangement joins TRBV7-8 to TRBJ2-1; D uncertain. The V gene lost 4 bases and the J gene lost 4 bases, with 11 bases spanning the gap. The V gene's germline CDR1 is SGHVS and CDR2 FQNEAQ. The CDR3 runs to 14 residues. This chain's CDR3 is CASSSGGHYNEQFF. In DNA form, the CDR3 reads TGTGCCAGCAGCTCTGGCGGCCATTACAATGAGCAGTTCTTC.

This clonotype was picked up many times. The chain links TRBV7-9 to TRBJ2-4, with D perhaps being TRBD1 or TRBD2 (5 bases each). Trimming cost V 4 bases and J 12 bases, with 19 bases left between them. Germline V gene data show CDR1 as SEHNR and CDR2 as FQNEAQ (reference sequence). The CDR3 length is 14 residues. The CDR3 coding sequence is TGTGCCAGCAGCTCGTCCGGGACGAAGAGTACTCAGTACTTC. Residues: CASSSSGTKSTQYF. Variable domain in full (rest from reference TRBV7-9 and TRBJ2-4): DTGVSQNPRHKITKRGQNVTFRCDPISEHNRLYWYRQTLGQGPEFLTYFQNEAQLEKSRLLSDRFSAERPKGSFSTLEIQRTEQGDSAMYLCASSSSGTKSTQYFGAGTRLSVL.

This clonotype was observed a handful of times. This chain connects TRBV10-3 to TRBJ1-2; maybe TRBD1 (5 bases). Germline V gives CDR1 ENHRY, CDR2 SYGVKD. V lost 6 bases and J 6 bases, leaving 11 bases between the germline ends. The CDR3 spans 12 residues. In nucleotides, the CDR3 is TGTGCCATCAGCGCCACCAGGGATGGCTACACCTTC. It codes for CAISATRDGYTF.

This clonotype occurred many times. This rearrangement joins TRBV19 to TRBJ1-1; 7 nucleotides align to TRBD1. Germline V gene sequence: CDR1 LNHDA, CDR2 SQIVND (reference sequence). There are 11 residues in the CDR3. V shed 7 bases, J shed 7 bases, and the junction held 3 bases outside the gene matches. The DNA of the CDR3 is TGTGCCAGTATGAGGACAGGTGAAGCTTTCTTT. Amino acids: CASMRTGEAFF.

This clonotype was recorded at least ten times. At one of its ends the junction is not consistent with the germline gene, which may arise from a read error. The V gene is TRBV7-2, the J gene TRBJ2-4; possibly TRBD2 for D (5 bases). The CDR3 has 16 amino acids. The germline CDR1 and CDR2 sequences are SGHTA and FQGNSA. Here the CDR3 reads CASRLGSGLAKNIQYF. Here the CDR3 DNA reads TGTGCCAGCAGGTTAGGGAGCGGTCTAGCCAAAAACATTCAGTACTTC.

In its sample, this clonotype was seen a few times. V gene TRBV7-8 combines with J gene TRBJ1-4, with no clear D. CDR1 and CDR2 (germline): SGHVS, FQNEAQ. This CDR3 is 16 amino acids long. V lost 5 bases to trimming and J lost 0 bases, with 13 bases between them. The CDR3 sequence: CASSRFLVATNEKLFF. As DNA, the CDR3 is TGTGCCAGCAGCAGATTCTTAGTTGCAACTAATGAAAAACTGTTTTTT.

The J gene is TRBJ2-7, the V gene TRBV2; D is possibly TRBD1 or TRBD2 (5 bases each). The CDR3 loop spans 13 amino acids. The V end was cut by 5 bases, the J end by 5 bases, with 13 bases between. The germline V gene encodes CDR1 SNHLY and CDR2 FYNNEI. Written as DNA, the CDR3 is TGTGCCAGCAGTAGCTCGGTGGGGGACGAGCAGTACGTC. This encodes CASSSSVGDEQYV.

This clonotype was counted a few times. The chain has TRBV13 and TRBJ2-3; possible D gene TRBD2, 6 bases. This CDR3 is 18 amino acids long. V was trimmed by 5 bases and J by 2 bases, leaving 23 bases between them. The V gene's germline CDR1 is PRHDT and CDR2 FYEKMQ (reference sequence). The CDR3 DNA is TGTGCCAGCAGCCCACCTTTCGGGCTAGCGCGCTACACAGATACGCAGTATTTT. Its translation is CASSPPFGLARYTDTQYF.

The V call is TRBV27, the J call TRBJ2-7, with D possibly matching TRBD2 (5 bases). The length of the CDR3 is 13 residues. Germline V gene lookup returns CDR1 MNHEY and CDR2 SMNVEV (reference sequence). V lost 6 bases to trimming and J lost 6 bases, with 15 bases between them. The CDR3 DNA reads as TGTGCCAGCAGCCGTAGATTCGCGGGCGAGCAGTACTTC. Translating it yields CASSRRFAGEQYF.

This clonotype occurred a few times. The chain has TRBV28 and TRBJ1-3; D remains ambiguous. The CDR3 is 14 amino acids. The V end lost 6 bases, the J end lost 7 bases, and 16 bases lay between the germline ends. Germline loops: CDR1 MDHEN, CDR2 SYDVKM. The CDR3 nucleotides read TGTGCCAGCAGCACTCCCGACGTAGTCAACACCATATATTTT. This sequence encodes CASSTPDVVNTIYF.

This clonotype showed up just a few times. This sequence joins TRBV19 and TRBJ2-7; D may be TRBD1 or TRBD2 (5 bases each). Germline CDR1 and CDR2: LNHDA and SQIVND (reference sequence). The V end was cut by 4 bases, the J end by 0 bases, with 7 bases between. The CDR3 covers 13 residues. CDR3 amino acids: CASSRDVSYEQYF. In nucleotides, the CDR3 is TGTGCCAGTAGTAGGGACGTCTCCTACGAGCAGTACTTC. Full variable domain (missing parts from reference TRBV19 and TRBJ2-7): DGGITQSPKYLFRKEGQNVTLSCEQNLNHDAMYWYRQDPGQGLRLIYYSQIVNDFQKGDIAEGYSVSREKKESFPLTVTSAQKNPTAFYLCASSRDVSYEQYFGPGTRLTVT.

The rearrangement links TRBV28 to TRBJ1-3; tentatively, D is TRBD1 (5 bases). The CDR3 is made up of 17 amino acids. Germline V gene lookup returns CDR1 MDHEN and CDR2 SYDVKM. V lost 8 bases and J lost 1, with 21 bases in between. CDR3: CASQSLVWGDSGNTIYF. CDR3 nucleotides: TGTGCCAGCCAGAGTTTGGTGTGGGGGGATTCTGGAAACACCATATATTTT.

The chain is built from TRBV19 and TRBJ2-2; 13 nucleotides agree with TRBD2. Germline V gene lookup returns CDR1 LNHDA and CDR2 SQIVND (reference sequence). Trimming removed 7 bases from V and 4 bases from J; junction bases left unmatched: 3. The CDR3 spans 15 residues. The CDR3 reads CASTRTSGSTGELFF. The CDR3, as DNA: TGTGCCAGTACCCGGACTAGCGGGAGCACCGGGGAGCTGTTTTTT.

V is TRBV4-1 and J is TRBJ1-3; D gene ambiguous. The CDR3 runs to 17 residues. Trimming cost V 1 base and J 0 bases, with 13 bases left between them. Germline V gene data show CDR1 as MGHRA and CDR2 as YSYEKL. CDR3 nucleotides: TGCGCCAGCAGCCAAGGAGTAGTCTGGGGCTCTGGAAACACCATATATTTT. This translates into CASSQGVVWGSGNTIYF.

The chain joins TRBV7-9 to TRBJ2-7, with 7 bases aligning to TRBD1. The CDR3 is made up of 15 amino acids. The V gene's germline CDR1 is SEHNR and CDR2 FQNEAQ (reference sequence). V lost 5 bases, J lost 6 bases, and 13 bases stayed unmatched. The CDR3 region is CASSEGRGSGGEQYF. The CDR3 DNA reads as TGTGCCAGCAGCGAGGGACGGGGCTCAGGGGGCGAGCAGTACTTC.